This TCR beta chain was profiled in a study of shared clonotypes between healthy human individuals. Replicate PCRs from sorted subsets contained roughly 220 ng DNA, which is 30,000 to 35,000 T cell genomes. Assay used: immunoSEQ multiplex PCR; TCRdb lists only in-frame clones, some missing. Counted here are some 1 million clones, 60% to 80% occurring once; the ten biggest clones make up 1.5%. V gave up 4 bases and J gave up 6 bases, with 22 bases separating them. Germline lookup yields CDR1 MNHEY and CDR2 SVGAGI. The CDR3 runs 16 residues. This chain uses TRBV6-5 with TRBJ2-7, with D possibly being TRBD2 (5 bases). The TCR originated in a man aged 18 to 30 in good health. Sample: memory CD4+ T cells sorted from blood. Subset reported: CD45RA-negative fraction. CDR3 in DNA: TGTGCCAGCAGTTCGCCCAGAGAATCGGGAACCGCCGAGCAGTACTTC. Translation gives CASSSPRESGTAEQYF.